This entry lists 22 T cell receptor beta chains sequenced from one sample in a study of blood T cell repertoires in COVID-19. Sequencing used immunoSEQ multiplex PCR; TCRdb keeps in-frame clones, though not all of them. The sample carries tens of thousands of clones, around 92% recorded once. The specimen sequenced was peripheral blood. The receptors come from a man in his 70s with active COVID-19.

The CDR3 nucleotides are TGTGCCAGCAGTGATGGACTAGCGGGGGCGAACATTCAGTACTTC. Translated, it gives CASSDGLAGANIQYF. The rearrangement links TRBV2 to TRBJ2-4; TRBD2 agrees at 13 bases. Germline V CDR1 and CDR2: SNHLY, FYNNEI. The CDR3 contains 15 residues. After removal of 3 bases from V and 7 bases from J, the junction contained 3 bases not matched to a gene.

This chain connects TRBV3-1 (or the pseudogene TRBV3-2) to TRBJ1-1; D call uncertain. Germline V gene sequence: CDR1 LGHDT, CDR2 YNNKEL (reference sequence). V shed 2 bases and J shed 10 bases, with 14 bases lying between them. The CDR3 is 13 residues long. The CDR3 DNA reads TGTGCCAGCAGCCAACTATCTAGTTCAGTAGCTTTCTTT. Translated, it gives CASSQLSSSVAFF.

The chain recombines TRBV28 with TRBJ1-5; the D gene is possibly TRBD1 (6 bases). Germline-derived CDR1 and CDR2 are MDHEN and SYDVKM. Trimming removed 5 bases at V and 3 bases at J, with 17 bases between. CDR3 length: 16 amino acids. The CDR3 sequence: CASSQTGTLNNQPQHF. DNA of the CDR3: TGTGCCAGCAGTCAAACCGGGACACTTAACAATCAGCCCCAGCATTTT.

CDR3: CASSPRSSYNEQFF. Here the CDR3 DNA reads TGTGCCAGCAGCCCACGGAGCTCCTACAATGAGCAGTTCTTC. The chain couples TRBV7-2 to TRBJ2-1; D remains ambiguous. CDR3 size: 14 residues. Germline V lookup: CDR1 SGHTA, CDR2 FQGNSA. The ends were cut back, 5 bases at V and 0 bases at J, with 8 bases in the middle. Full variable domain (outside the CDR3, taken from reference TRBV7-2 and TRBJ2-1): GAGVSQSPSNKVTEKGKDVELRCDPISGHTALYWYRQSLGQGLEFLIYFQGNSAPDKSGLPSDRFSAERTGGSVSTLTIQRTQQEDSAVYLCASSPRSSYNEQFFGPGTRLTVL.

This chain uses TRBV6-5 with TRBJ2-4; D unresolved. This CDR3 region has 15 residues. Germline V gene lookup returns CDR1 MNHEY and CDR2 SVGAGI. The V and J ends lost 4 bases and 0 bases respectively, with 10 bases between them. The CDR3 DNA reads TGTGCCAGCAGTTCCTCTCTACTAGCCAAAAACATTCAGTACTTC. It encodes CASSSSLLAKNIQYF.

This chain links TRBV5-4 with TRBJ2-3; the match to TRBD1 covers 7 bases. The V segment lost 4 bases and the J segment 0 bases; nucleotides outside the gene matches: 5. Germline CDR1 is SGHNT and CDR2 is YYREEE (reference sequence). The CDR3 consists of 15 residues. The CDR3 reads CASSMRQGSTDTQYF. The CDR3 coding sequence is TGTGCCAGCAGCATGAGACAGGGAAGCACAGATACGCAGTATTTT.

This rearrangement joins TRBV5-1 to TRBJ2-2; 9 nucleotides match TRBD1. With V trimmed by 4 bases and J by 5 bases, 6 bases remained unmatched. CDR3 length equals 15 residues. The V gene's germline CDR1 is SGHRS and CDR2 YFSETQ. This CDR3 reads CASSLAGTGTGELFF. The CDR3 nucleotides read TGCGCCAGCAGCCTAGCCGGGACAGGGACCGGGGAGCTGTTTTTT. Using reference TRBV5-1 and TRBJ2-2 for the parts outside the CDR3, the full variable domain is KAGVTQTPRYLIKTRGQQVTLSCSPISGHRSVSWYQQTPGQGLQFLFEYFSETQRNKGNFPGRFSGRQFSNSRSEMNVSTLELGDSALYLCASSLAGTGTGELFFGEGSRLTVL.

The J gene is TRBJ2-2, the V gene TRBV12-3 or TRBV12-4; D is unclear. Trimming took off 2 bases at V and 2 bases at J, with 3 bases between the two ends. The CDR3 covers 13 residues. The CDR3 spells CASSLYNTGELFF. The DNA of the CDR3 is TGTGCCAGCAGTTTATATAACACCGGGGAGCTGTTTTTT.

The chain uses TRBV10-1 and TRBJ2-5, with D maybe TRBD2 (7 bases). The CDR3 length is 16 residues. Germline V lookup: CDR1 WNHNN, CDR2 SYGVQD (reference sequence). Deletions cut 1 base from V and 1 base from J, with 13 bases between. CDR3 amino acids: CASSELGGGAQETQYF. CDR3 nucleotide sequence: TGCGCCAGCAGTGAGTTGGGAGGGGGGGCCCAAGAGACCCAGTACTTC.

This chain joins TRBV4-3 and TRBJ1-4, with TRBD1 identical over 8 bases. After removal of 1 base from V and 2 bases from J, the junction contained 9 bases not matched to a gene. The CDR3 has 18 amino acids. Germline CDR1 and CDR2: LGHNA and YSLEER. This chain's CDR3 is CASSQGAGGAWTNEKLFF. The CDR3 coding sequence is TGCGCCAGCAGCCAAGGGGCAGGGGGCGCGTGGACTAATGAAAAACTGTTTTTT.

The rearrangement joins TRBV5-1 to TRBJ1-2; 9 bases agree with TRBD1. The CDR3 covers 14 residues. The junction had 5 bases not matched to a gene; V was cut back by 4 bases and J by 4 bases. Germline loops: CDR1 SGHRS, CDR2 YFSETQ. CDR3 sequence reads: CASSAGQGGYGYTF. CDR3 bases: TGCGCCAGCAGCGCGGGACAGGGCGGCTATGGCTACACCTTC.

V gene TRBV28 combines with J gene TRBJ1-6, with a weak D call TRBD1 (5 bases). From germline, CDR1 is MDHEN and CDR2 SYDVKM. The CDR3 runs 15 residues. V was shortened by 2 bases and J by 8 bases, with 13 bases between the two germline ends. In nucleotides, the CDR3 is TGTGCCAGCAGTTTAATGGAGGGGAGCGATTCACCCCTCCACTTT. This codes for CASSLMEGSDSPLHF. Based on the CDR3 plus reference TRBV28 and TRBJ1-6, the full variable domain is DVKVTQSSRYLVKRTGEKVFLECVQDMDHENMFWYRQDPGLGLRLIYFSYDVKMKEKGDIPEGYSVSREKKERFSLILESASTNQTSMYLCASSLMEGSDSPLHFGNGTRLTVT.

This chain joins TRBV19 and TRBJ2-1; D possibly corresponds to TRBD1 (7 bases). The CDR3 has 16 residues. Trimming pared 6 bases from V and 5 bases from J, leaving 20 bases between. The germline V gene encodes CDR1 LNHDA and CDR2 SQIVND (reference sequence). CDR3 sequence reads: CASSHGRGTVNNEQFF. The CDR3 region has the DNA TGTGCCAGTAGCCACGGCCGCGGGACAGTGAACAATGAGCAGTTCTTC.

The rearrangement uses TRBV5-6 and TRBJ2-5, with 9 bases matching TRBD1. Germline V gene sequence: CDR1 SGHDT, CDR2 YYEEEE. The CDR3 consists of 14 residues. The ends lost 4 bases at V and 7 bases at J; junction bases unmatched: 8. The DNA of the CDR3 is TGTGCCAGCAGCCCGGGACAGGGATTCGGGACCCAGTACTTC. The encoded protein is CASSPGQGFGTQYF.

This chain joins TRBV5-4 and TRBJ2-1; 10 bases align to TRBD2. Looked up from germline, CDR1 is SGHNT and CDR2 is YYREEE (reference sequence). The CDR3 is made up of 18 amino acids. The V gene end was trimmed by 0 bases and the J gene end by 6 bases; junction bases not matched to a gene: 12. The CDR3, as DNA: TGTGCCAGCAGCTTGGGATCGAGCCTAGCGGGAGTTCGCAATGAGCAGTTCTTC. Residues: CASSLGSSLAGVRNEQFF.

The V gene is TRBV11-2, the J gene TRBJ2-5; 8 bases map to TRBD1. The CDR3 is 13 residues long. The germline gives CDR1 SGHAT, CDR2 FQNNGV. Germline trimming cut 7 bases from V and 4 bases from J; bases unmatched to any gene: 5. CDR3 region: CASTLQGAETQYF. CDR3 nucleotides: TGTGCCAGCACCCTCCAGGGGGCAGAGACCCAGTACTTC.

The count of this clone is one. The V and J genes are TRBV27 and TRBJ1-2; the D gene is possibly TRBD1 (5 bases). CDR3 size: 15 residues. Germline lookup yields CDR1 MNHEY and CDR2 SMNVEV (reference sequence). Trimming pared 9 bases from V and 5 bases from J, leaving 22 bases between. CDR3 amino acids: CASTPRSLDRYGYTF. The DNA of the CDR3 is TGTGCCAGTACCCCCAGGTCGCTCGACAGATATGGCTACACCTTC.

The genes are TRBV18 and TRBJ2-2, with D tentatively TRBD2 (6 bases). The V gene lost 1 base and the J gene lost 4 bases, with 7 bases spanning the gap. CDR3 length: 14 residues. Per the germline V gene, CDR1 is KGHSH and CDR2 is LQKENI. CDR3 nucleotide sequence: TGTGCCAGCTCACCACAGGGAGGCACCGGGGAGCTGTTTTTT. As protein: CASSPQGGTGELFF.

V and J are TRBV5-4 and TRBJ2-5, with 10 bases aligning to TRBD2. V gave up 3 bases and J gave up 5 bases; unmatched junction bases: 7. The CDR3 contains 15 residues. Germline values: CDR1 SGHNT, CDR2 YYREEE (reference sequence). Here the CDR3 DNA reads TGTGCCAGCAGCTCCAAGCGGGAGGGCCACGAGACCCAGTACTTC. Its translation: CASSSKREGHETQYF.

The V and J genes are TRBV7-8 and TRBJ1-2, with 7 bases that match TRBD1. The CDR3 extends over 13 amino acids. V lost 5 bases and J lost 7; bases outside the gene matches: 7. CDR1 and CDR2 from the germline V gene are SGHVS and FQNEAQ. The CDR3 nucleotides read TGTGCCAGCAGCGGAGGACAGGTCGTTGGCTACACCTTC. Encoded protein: CASSGGQVVGYTF.

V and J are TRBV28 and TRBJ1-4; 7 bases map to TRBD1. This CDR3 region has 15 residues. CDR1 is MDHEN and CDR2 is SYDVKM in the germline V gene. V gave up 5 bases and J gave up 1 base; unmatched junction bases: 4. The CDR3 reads CASSGYRGTNEKLFF. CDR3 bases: TGTGCCAGCAGTGGATACAGGGGAACTAATGAAAAACTGTTTTTT.

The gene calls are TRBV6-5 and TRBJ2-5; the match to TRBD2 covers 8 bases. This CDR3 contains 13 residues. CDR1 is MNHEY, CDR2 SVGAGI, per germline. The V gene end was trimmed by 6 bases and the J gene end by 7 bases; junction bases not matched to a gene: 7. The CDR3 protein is CASRDGGALTQYF. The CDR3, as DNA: TGTGCCAGCAGGGACGGGGGGGCCTTGACCCAGTACTTC.